This T cell receptor beta chain was sequenced during a study of human T cells and chemical hapten exposure. Study overall: The sensitizer, 2% DPC, was used on roughly 2 cm by roughly 2 cm of upper inner arm skin. Study-wide findings and caveats: Compared with pre-sensitization or healthy control sets, expanded TCRs clustered more.

With 8 bases removed from V and 3 bases from J, the gap between germline ends came to 18 bases. This CDR3 comprises 14 residues. Germline V gives CDR1 DFQATT, CDR2 SNEGSKA (reference sequence). Notes on this clonotype: Its antigen is currently unknown.

MiXCR, applied by TCRdb to the RACE reads, yields one record per CDR3 protein. The sample consists of approximately 71,000 distinct CDR3 sequences, around 10% of them appearing once. Time point here: patch test 3, about 24 weeks after DPC sensitization. Treatment: therapeutic diphenylcyclopropenone sensitization with weekly scalp DPC. The rearrangement uses TRBV20-1 and TRBJ2-3; D perhaps matches TRBD2 (6 bases). The sequencing used whole blood, collected in connection with sensitization to the hapten diphenylcyclopropenone (DPC). The sequence was obtained from a woman aged 50 to 65 with alopecia areata. Some clones in this sample may be carry-over from other donors' samples. The CDR3 bases are TGCAGTCCCCCGCCGGGACTTACTACAGATACGCAGTATTTT. Translation gives CSPPPGLTTDTQYF.